The clone carrying this T cell receptor beta chain was detected ten times or more. Its target is not known. TCRdb re-called the reads through MiXCR, storing one row per CDR3 protein. The sample holds 300,000 or so distinct CDR3 sequences; around 9.1% are singletons and the top ten take around 2.6%. The data derive from a study of T cell repertoires in cytomegalovirus infection. Study-level points and caveats: Summed frequency of public TCR beta families distinguished CMV carriers with the relevant HLA.

The TCR was taken from a human donor in good health (CMV status not recorded). Some clones in this sample may be carry-over from other donors' samples. The sample comprised PBMCs.

This CDR3 is CASSLLFPGQSFSTGYEQYF. Written as DNA, the CDR3 is TGCGCCAGCAGCTTGCTCTTTCCAGGACAGTCTTTTTCAACGGGGTACGAGCAGTACTTC. The chain couples TRBV5-1 to TRBJ2-7, with a tentative D call TRBD1 (6 bases). The V end was cut by 1 base, the J end by 4 bases, with 30 bases between. The CDR3 runs to 20 residues. Germline V gives CDR1 SGHRS, CDR2 YFSETQ. The full variable domain, completed using reference TRBV5-1 and TRBJ2-7, is KAGVTQTPRYLIKTRGQQVTLSCSPISGHRSVSWYQQTPGQGLQFLFEYFSETQRNKGNFPGRFSGRQFSNSRSEMNVSTLELGDSALYLCASSLLFPGQSFSTGYEQYFGPGTRLTVT.